Listed below are T cell receptor beta chains from one sample, sequenced in a study of OX40 agonist ivuxolimab in advanced cancers. Assay used: immunoSEQ multiplex PCR; TCRdb lists only in-frame clones, some missing. Of about 83,000 clones listed, approximately 83% are singletons. Sequenced here: CD4+ or CD8+ T cells sorted from blood, sampled in a trial of the OX40 agonist ivuxolimab. These receptors all stem from an adult with an advanced solid tumor such as melanoma, head and neck, liver or kidney cancer. CDR3s include the opening cysteine and the closing phenylalanine or tryptophan. D genes are given only for firm matches. Size values are once, few and many counts, or a class for expanded clones, and some rows have none.

clone_size,d_call,v_call,j_call,cdr3_nt,cdr3_aa
.,.,TRBV5-1,TRBJ2-2,TGCGCCAGCAGGGGGCGCAGGGACACCGGGGAGCTGTTTTTT,CASRGRRDTGELFF
.,.,TRBV29-1,TRBJ1-1,TGCAGCGGGGGGACCGGGAACACTGAAGCTTTCTTT,CSGGTGNTEAFF
.,.,TRBV5-4,TRBJ1-2,TGTGCCAGCAGCTTGGGGTACGGCGAGAATGGCTACACCTTC,CASSLGYGENGYTF
.,.,TRBV2,TRBJ1-3,TGTGCCAGCAGGGCATTCCGGGACCGACAATCTAGAAACACCATATATTTT,CASRAFRDRQSRNTIYF
.,.,TRBV6-5,TRBJ2-7,TGTGCCAGCAGTTACTCGACGGCCTCGGCGGGTCCCGAGCAGTACTTC,CASSYSTASAGPEQYF
.,.,TRBV30,TRBJ1-2,TGTGCCTGGGGGGTCGAAGGCTACACCTTC,CAWGVEGYTF
.,.,TRBV28,TRBJ1-3,TGTGCCAGCAGTTCGGCAGGACAGTCCGGAAACACCATATATTTT,CASSSAGQSGNTIYF
.,.,TRBV18,TRBJ1-5,TGTGCCAGCTCCCAACAGGGCGATCAGCCCCAGCATTTT,CASSQQGDQPQHF
.,.,TRBV6-1,TRBJ2-7,TGTGCCAGCAGTGAAGCGACCCCCAGCTCCTACGAGCAGTACTTC,CASSEATPSSYEQYF
.,.,TRBV6-6,TRBJ1-1,TGTGCCAGCAGGGACGGAGGGACCGGCACTGAAGCTTTCTTT,CASRDGGTGTEAFF
.,.,TRBV5-4,TRBJ1-2,TGTGCCAGCAGCTTCTCGGGGGCTGGCTACACCTTC,CASSFSGAGYTF
.,TRBD2,TRBV11-3,TRBJ2-7,TGTGCCAGCAGCTTAGACAGGACTAGCGGGGGAACTGCCGAGCAGTACTTC,CASSLDRTSGGTAEQYF
.,TRBD1,TRBV5-1,TRBJ2-7,TGCGCCAGCAGCTTGGTACAGGGGGGAGCCTACGAGCAGTACTTC,CASSLVQGGAYEQYF
.,TRBD1,TRBV4-3,TRBJ1-2,TGCGCCAGCAGAGACCAGGGGGAGGACAACTATGGCTACACCTTC,CASRDQGEDNYGYTF
.,.,TRBV9,TRBJ1-4,TGTGCCAGCAGCGTAACGCAGGGGAATGAAAAACTGTTTTTT,CASSVTQGNEKLFF
.,TRBD1,TRBV30,TRBJ2-7,TGTGCCTGGAGTCCCGGGACAGCCACCTACGAGCAGTACTTC,CAWSPGTATYEQYF
.,.,TRBV14,TRBJ2-6,TGTGCCAGCAGCTCCGTTCTCTCTGGGGCCAACGTCCTGACTTTC,CASSSVLSGANVLTF
.,.,TRBV18,TRBJ2-5,TGTGCCAGCTCACCACCGGTTGGGAGGGAGACCCAGTACTTC,CASSPPVGRETQYF
once,TRBD1,TRBV18,TRBJ2-4,TGTGCCAGCTCACGGAACCGGGACAGGGAAAACATTCAGTACTTC,CASSRNRDRENIQYF
.,TRBD1,TRBV9,TRBJ1-6,TGTGCCAGCAGCGCGGGACAGGGTACCTCACCCCTCCACTTT,CASSAGQGTSPLHF
.,.,TRBV30,TRBJ1-2,TGTGCCTGGAATAAACCGGGACAACTTAATGGCTACACCTTC,CAWNKPGQLNGYTF
.,TRBD2,TRBV2,TRBJ2-1,TGTGCCAGCAGTGGTCAGCGGGGGGGATACAATGAGCAGTTCTTC,CASSGQRGGYNEQFF
.,.,TRBV20-1,TRBJ1-1,TGCAGTGTGGGCGGAAACACTGAAGCTTTCTTT,CSVGGNTEAFF
few,TRBD2,TRBV25-1,TRBJ2-1,TGTGCCAGCAGTATCAGCGGGGGGGCCAATGAGCAGTTCTTC,CASSISGGANEQFF
.,TRBD2,TRBV6-6,TRBJ2-5,TGTGCCAATTTAGCGGGGGCCACCCAAGAGACCCAGTACTTC,CANLAGATQETQYF
.,.,TRBV9,TRBJ1-2,TGTGCCAGCAGCCCTCGAGGATTCGGTAACTATGGCTACACCTTC,CASSPRGFGNYGYTF
.,TRBD2,TRBV30,TRBJ2-1,TGTGCCTGGACCTTGCAGCGGGGGGGCCGGGCAACCTACAATGAGCAGTTCTTC,CAWTLQRGGRATYNEQFF
.,TRBD1,TRBV11-2,TRBJ1-4,TGTGCCAGCAGCTTAGGTGGCAGGGGGACCGAAAAACTGTTTTTT,CASSLGGRGTEKLFF
.,.,TRBV6-1,TRBJ2-7,TGTGCCAGCAGACAGGGAGGCAACGAGCAGTACTTC,CASRQGGNEQYF
.,TRBD1,TRBV25-1,TRBJ1-2,TGTGCCAGCAGTGAATTCTTTTCCGGACAGGGAAATGGCTACACCTTC,CASSEFFSGQGNGYTF
.,.,TRBV14,TRBJ2-2,TGTGCCAGCAGCCGTAGTTCGGCCGGGGAGCTGTTTTTT,CASSRSSAGELFF
.,TRBD1,TRBV19,TRBJ1-5,TGTGCCAGTAGCCAGGGGGCAAATAGCAATCAGCCCCAGCATTTT,CASSQGANSNQPQHF
many,.,TRBV5-6,TRBJ2-7,TGTGCCAGCAGCTTGGCCCCATACTCCTACGAGCAGTACTTC,CASSLAPYSYEQYF
.,TRBD1,TRBV4-1,TRBJ2-5,TGCGCCAGCAGCCGGGCGGGGACAGGTTGGCAAGAGACCCAGTACTTC,CASSRAGTGWQETQYF
.,.,TRBV19,TRBJ1-4,TGTGCCAGTACCCTGGGAAGTTCCCTTGTGGCAACTAATGAAAAACTGTTTTTT,CASTLGSSLVATNEKLFF
.,.,TRBV4-2,TRBJ1-2,TGTGCCAGCAGCCAAGAAATCAGCCATTTGGGCTACACCTTC,CASSQEISHLGYTF
.,.,TRBV21-1,TRBJ2-4,TGTGCCAGCAGCTTGGTTCTAGCCAAAAACATTCAGTACTTC,CASSLVLAKNIQYF
.,.,TRBV27,TRBJ2-2,TGTGCCAGCAGACAAGGGGTGGCGGACACCGGGGAGCTGTTTTTT,CASRQGVADTGELFF
.,TRBD1,TRBV19,TRBJ1-5,TGTGCCAGTAGTGGGACAGGGTCGGGTCAGCCCCAGCATTTT,CASSGTGSGQPQHF
.,.,TRBV19,TRBJ1-4,TGTGCCAGTAGTATTCTTCAGGGGCCCAATGAAAAACTGTTTTTT,CASSILQGPNEKLFF
.,TRBD2,TRBV19,TRBJ2-5,TGTGCCAGTAGTGCGCGACTAGCGGACTTTCAAGAGACCCAGTACTTC,CASSARLADFQETQYF
once,.,TRBV11-1,TRBJ2-3,TGTGCCAGCAGCTTAGGGCTAGCCAAGGATACGCAGTATTTT,CASSLGLAKDTQYF
.,TRBD1,TRBV12-5,TRBJ2-3,TGTGCTAGTGGTTGGCTCGGGACAGGGACAGATACGCAGTATTTT,CASGWLGTGTDTQYF
.,.,TRBV7-2,TRBJ2-2,TGTGCCAGCAGCTTAGACTGGCTAGCGACCGGGGAGCTGTTTTTT,CASSLDWLATGELFF
.,TRBD1,TRBV2,TRBJ1-2,TGTGCCAGTAGGAGGGGGACAGGGAATGGCTACACCTTC,CASRRGTGNGYTF
.,TRBD2,TRBV9,TRBJ2-7,TGTGCCAGCAGCGCCGGACTTGAGCGGGGGGGCCGCACGACCGAGCAGTACTTC,CASSAGLERGGRTTEQYF
few,.,TRBV7-9,TRBJ1-2,TGTGCCAGCAGCCGGACCGGCTATGGCTACACCTTC,CASSRTGYGYTF
few,.,TRBV6-6,TRBJ1-1,TGTGCCAGCAGTTACTCGATGGAGAACACTGAAGCTTTCTTT,CASSYSMENTEAFF
.,.,TRBV5-1,TRBJ2-7,TGCGCCACCGGAGTGGGGGCCGGGGGGTCCGAGCAGTACTTC,CATGVGAGGSEQYF
.,TRBD1,TRBV5-1,TRBJ2-3,TGCGCCAGCAGCTTACAGGGGGGCGGCACAGATACGCAGTATTTT,CASSLQGGGTDTQYF
.,.,TRBV5-5,TRBJ1-5,TGTGCCAGCAGCTTGTCCCCAAACGTCGGCAATCAGCCCCAGCATTTT,CASSLSPNVGNQPQHF
.,.,TRBV29-1,TRBJ1-4,TGCAGCGTTGAGGGACCCACTAATGAAAAACTGTTTTTT,CSVEGPTNEKLFF
.,.,TRBV12-5,TRBJ2-1,TGTGCTAGTGGTTTGGTATATAATTCGTGGGGGGGCCCCTACAATGAGCAGTTCTTC,CASGLVYNSWGGPYNEQFF
.,TRBD1,TRBV7-2,TRBJ1-5,TGTGCCAGCTCAAACAGGGGGGGTCAGCCCCAGCATTTT,CASSNRGGQPQHF
once,TRBD1,TRBV19,TRBJ1-6,TGTGCCAGTAGTATAGCTGGATCAGGGGGCTCATCTGGCTCCTATAATTCACCCCTCCACTTT,CASSIAGSGGSSGSYNSPLHF
.,.,TRBV6-5,TRBJ1-1,TGTGCCAGCAGTTACTCGAGGATCACTGAAGCTTTCTTT,CASSYSRITEAFF
.,.,TRBV4-2,TRBJ2-6,TGTGCCAGCAGCCTCGCGGTGGGCAGGGATTTAGCCAACGTCCTGACTTTC,CASSLAVGRDLANVLTF